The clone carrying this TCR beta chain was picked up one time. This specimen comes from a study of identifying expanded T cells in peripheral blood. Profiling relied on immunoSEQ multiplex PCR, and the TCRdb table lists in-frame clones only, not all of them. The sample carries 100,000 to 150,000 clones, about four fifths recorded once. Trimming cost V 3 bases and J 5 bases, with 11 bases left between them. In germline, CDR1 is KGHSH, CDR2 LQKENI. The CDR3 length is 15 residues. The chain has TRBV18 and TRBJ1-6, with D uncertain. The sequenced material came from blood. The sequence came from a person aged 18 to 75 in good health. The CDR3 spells CASSPRTFHNSPLHF. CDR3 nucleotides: TGTGCCAGCTCACCCAGGACGTTCCATAATTCACCCCTCCACTTT.